This is a list of T cell receptor beta chains from one sample in a study of T cell responses to AZD1222 COVID-19 vaccine. Sequenced by immunoSEQ multiplex PCR; TCRdb stores in-frame clones only, minus some. Of approximately 170,000 clones in the sample, roughly 85% were seen once. The source material was peripheral blood, sampled 28 days after the second AZD1222 dose. The origin of the receptors is an adult who received the AZD1222 COVID-19 vaccine. CDR3s include the opening cysteine and the closing phenylalanine or tryptophan. Each record gives: D gene, J gene, V gene, clone size, CDR3 DNA, CDR3 protein. D genes are given only for firm matches. Rows give clone size only sometimes, using once, few, many, or a class for an expanded clone.

TRBD1	TRBJ2-4	TRBV27	NA	TGTGCCAGCAGTTTGTCGGACAGGTTGTTTCAGTACTTC	CASSLSDRLFQYF
NA	TRBJ2-7	TRBV4-1	NA	TGCGCCAGCAGCCAAAAGGTCTCCTACGAGCAGTACTTC	CASSQKVSYEQYF
NA	TRBJ2-7	TRBV9	NA	TGTGCCAGCGGCAATACCTACGAGCAGTACTTC	CASGNTYEQYF
NA	TRBJ2-5	TRBV7-2	NA	TGTGCCAGCAGCTTGGGCTCCGAGGAGACCCAGTACTTC	CASSLGSEETQYF
NA	TRBJ2-1	TRBV5-1	once	TGCGCCAGCAGCTTGAACGGGGCCTACAATGAGCAGTTCTTC	CASSLNGAYNEQFF
TRBD2	TRBJ2-1	TRBV11-2	NA	TGTGCCAGCAGCTTAGATCTGGGGGGACTATCCTGGTTCTTC	CASSLDLGGLSWFF
NA	TRBJ1-2	TRBV7-2	NA	TGTGCCAGCAGCTTAGCGGACGGTAACTATGGCTACACCTTC	CASSLADGNYGYTF
NA	TRBJ1-2	TRBV7-2	once	TGTGCCAGCAGCTTAGGGACGGTTAATTATGGCTACACCTTC	CASSLGTVNYGYTF
NA	TRBJ1-3	TRBV3-1/TRBV3-2	NA	TGTGCCAGCAGCCATCACACCGGGAGCACCATATATTTT	CASSHHTGSTIYF
NA	TRBJ2-2	TRBV18	once	TGTGCCAGCTCACCACTTTCGTCCGGGGAGCTGTTTTTT	CASSPLSSGELFF
TRBD1	TRBJ1-2	TRBV5-4	NA	TGTGCCAGCAGCGCCGGGACAGAGAGATTCTATGGCTACACCTTC	CASSAGTERFYGYTF
NA	TRBJ2-2	TRBV7-2	once	TGTGCCAGCCCAAAGGGTGGATCCGGGGAGCTGTTTTTT	CASPKGGSGELFF
NA	TRBJ2-1	TRBV4-1	NA	TGCGCCAGCAGCCAAGCCCTCCGGATCCCCTACAATGAGCAGTTCTTC	CASSQALRIPYNEQFF
TRBD1	TRBJ1-3	TRBV4-1	NA	TGCGCCAGCAGCTTGGACAGGGGCGGAAACACCATATATTTT	CASSLDRGGNTIYF
NA	TRBJ1-5	TRBV21-1	NA	TGTGCCAGCAGCAAAGCGCTGAAACAGGGGGGGAATCAGCCCCAGCATTTT	CASSKALKQGGNQPQHF
NA	TRBJ1-6	TRBV4-1	NA	TGCGCCAGCAGCCAAGTGGCGGGGATAGGGGATTCACCCCTCCACTTT	CASSQVAGIGDSPLHF
NA	TRBJ1-3	TRBV25-1	NA	TGTGCCAGCAGTGAAAGCGCCTCCCACAGGAGCTCTGGAAACACCATATATTTT	CASSESASHRSSGNTIYF
TRBD2	TRBJ2-7	TRBV9	NA	TGTGCCAGCAGCCCCGGACTAGCGGGGGGACTCGAGCAGTACTTC	CASSPGLAGGLEQYF
NA	TRBJ2-2	TRBV19	NA	TGTGCCAGTAGAACCGGGACATTCAACACCGGGGAGCTGTTTTTT	CASRTGTFNTGELFF
NA	TRBJ2-5	TRBV7-8	few	TGTGCCAGCAGCTTACGGGGCCTAAAAGAGACCCAGTACTTC	CASSLRGLKETQYF
NA	TRBJ2-5	TRBV5-8	NA	TGTGCCAGCAGCTTCACTGGGGGCGTTGGGGAGACCCAGTACTTC	CASSFTGGVGETQYF
TRBD1	TRBJ1-1	TRBV18	NA	TGTGCCAGCTCAATCCGGGACAGAAGGGCCCAAGTGGAAGCTTTCTTT	CASSIRDRRAQVEAFF
NA	TRBJ1-5	TRBV6-1	NA	TGTGCCAGCAGTGCCCACCATCGGGGGCCAAATCAGCCCCAGCATTTT	CASSAHHRGPNQPQHF
TRBD1	TRBJ2-2	TRBV9	NA	TGTGCCAGCAGCGTAGATCGAGGGGGCGGTCGGACCGGGGAGCTGTTTTTT	CASSVDRGGGRTGELFF
NA	TRBJ1-3	TRBV6-1	few	TGTGCCAGCAGTGAAGGGCTGTACTCTGGAAACACCATATATTTT	CASSEGLYSGNTIYF
NA	TRBJ2-7	TRBV11-2	few	TGTGCCAGCAGCTCCCGGGACAAGATCTCCTACGAGCAGTACTTC	CASSSRDKISYEQYF
NA	TRBJ1-1	TRBV7-9	NA	TGTGCCAGCAGCTTAGATCTTTTGTGGGCGTCAGAGCACACTGAAGCTTTCTTT	CASSLDLLWASEHTEAFF
TRBD1	TRBJ1-1	TRBV5-6	NA	TGTGCCAGCAGCCTCCGGGACAGTATACTATGGAACACTGAAGCTTTCTTT	CASSLRDSILWNTEAFF
NA	TRBJ1-5	TRBV7-8	NA	TGTGCCAGCAGCTTAGCCGGGTCAGCCCTTGGCTCAGGGAGCAATCAGCCCCAGCATTTT	CASSLAGSALGSGSNQPQHF
NA	TRBJ1-2	TRBV11-2	few	TGTGCCAGCAGCTTCGGGTCCGGCGGCAGCATCTATGGCTACACCTTC	CASSFGSGGSIYGYTF
NA	TRBJ2-5	TRBV12-3/TRBV12-4	NA	TGTGCCAGCAGTTCCAAAGAGACCCAGTACTTC	CASSSKETQYF
TRBD1	TRBJ2-7	TRBV7-9	NA	TGTGCCAGCAGCAGTAGGACAGGGGGGGACGAGCAGTACTTC	CASSSRTGGDEQYF